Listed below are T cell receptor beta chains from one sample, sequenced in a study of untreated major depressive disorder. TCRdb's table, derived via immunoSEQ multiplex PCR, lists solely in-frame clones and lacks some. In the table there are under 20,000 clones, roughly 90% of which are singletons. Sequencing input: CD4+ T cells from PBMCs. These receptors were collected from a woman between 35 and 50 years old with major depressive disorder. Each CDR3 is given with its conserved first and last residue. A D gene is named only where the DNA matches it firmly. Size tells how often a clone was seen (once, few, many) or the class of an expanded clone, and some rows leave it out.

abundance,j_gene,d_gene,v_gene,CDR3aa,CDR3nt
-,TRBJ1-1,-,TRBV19,CASSQTRVAEAFF,TGTGCCAGTAGCCAAACAAGGGTCGCTGAAGCTTTCTTT
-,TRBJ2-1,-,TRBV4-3,CASSQELGNEQFF,TGCGCCAGCAGCCAAGAGTTGGGTAATGAGCAGTTCTTC
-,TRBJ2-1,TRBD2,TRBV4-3,CASSQDQTSGSKFF,TGCGCCAGCAGCCAAGATCAGACTAGCGGGAGTAAGTTCTTC
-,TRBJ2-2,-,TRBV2,CAPGDDTGELFF,TGTGCCCCAGGGGACGACACCGGGGAGCTGTTTTTT
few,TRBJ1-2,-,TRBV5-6,CASSLGYGLGYTF,TGTGCCAGCAGCTTGGGGTATGGGTTAGGCTACACCTTC
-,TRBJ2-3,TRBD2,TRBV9,CASSGSGTSEPDTQYF,TGTGCCAGCAGCGGCTCCGGGACTAGCGAACCAGATACGCAGTATTTT
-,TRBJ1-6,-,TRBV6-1,CASNVLGSPLHF,TGTGCCAGCAACGTTTTAGGTTCACCCCTCCACTTT
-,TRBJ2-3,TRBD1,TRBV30,CAWIRTGGTLNTQYF,TGTGCCTGGATTCGGACAGGGGGTACGTTGAATACGCAGTATTTT
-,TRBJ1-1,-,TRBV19,CGTSDLTEAFF,TGTGGAACTTCGGATCTCACTGAAGCTTTCTTT
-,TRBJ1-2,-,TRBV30,CACQIDGVYGYTF,TGTGCCTGCCAGATAGACGGGGTTTATGGCTACACCTTC
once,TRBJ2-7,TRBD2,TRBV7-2,CASSRGGAMGEQYF,TGTGCCAGCAGCCGCGGGGGGGCTATGGGTGAGCAGTACTTC
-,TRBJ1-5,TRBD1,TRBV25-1,CASSESGQGNQPQHF,TGTGCCAGCAGTGAATCGGGACAGGGGAATCAGCCCCAGCATTTT
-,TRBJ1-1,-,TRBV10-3,CAISESNLGNSEAFF,TGTGCCATCAGTGAGTCGAATCTGGGCAACTCTGAAGCTTTCTTT
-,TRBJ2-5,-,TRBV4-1,CASSQDQTQETQYF,TGCGCCAGCAGCCAAGATCAGACCCAAGAGACCCAGTACTTC
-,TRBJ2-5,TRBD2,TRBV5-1,CASSKSGYIAGGETQYF,TGCGCCAGCAGCAAATCGGGTTATATAGCGGGAGGTGAGACCCAGTACTTC
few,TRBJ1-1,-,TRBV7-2,CASSLMATNTEAFF,TGTGCCAGCAGCTTAATGGCCACAAACACTGAAGCTTTCTTT
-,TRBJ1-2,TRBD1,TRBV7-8,CASSEDRGGSGYTF,TGTGCCAGCAGCGAAGACAGGGGGGGTAGCGGCTACACCTTC
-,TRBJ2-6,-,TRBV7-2,CASRRGANVLTF,TGTGCCAGCAGACGAGGGGCCAACGTCCTGACTTTC
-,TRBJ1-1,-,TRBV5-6,CASSLVDRFATEAFF,TGTGCCAGCAGCTTGGTCGACAGATTCGCCACTGAAGCTTTCTTT
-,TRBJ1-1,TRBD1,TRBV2,CASKSGQLEAFF,TGTGCCAGCAAATCGGGACAGCTTGAAGCTTTCTTT
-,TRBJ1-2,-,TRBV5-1,CASSPADSNYGYTF,TGCGCCAGCAGCCCCGCGGACAGTAACTATGGCTACACCTTC
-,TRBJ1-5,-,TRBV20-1,CSLGNQPQHF,TGCAGTCTGGGCAATCAGCCCCAGCATTTT
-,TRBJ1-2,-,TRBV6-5,CASSYSGQGFFYGYTF,TGTGCCAGCAGTTACTCGGGGCAGGGCTTTTTCTATGGCTACACCTTC
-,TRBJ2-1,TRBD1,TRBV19,CASSAGQGNEQFF,TGTGCCAGTAGTGCGGGACAGGGGAATGAGCAGTTCTTC
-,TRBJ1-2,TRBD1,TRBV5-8,CASTGQGGNYGYTF,TGTGCCAGCACCGGGCAGGGGGGCAACTATGGCTACACCTTC
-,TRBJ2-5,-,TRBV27,CASSFRETQYF,TGTGCCAGCAGTTTCCGGGAGACCCAGTACTTC
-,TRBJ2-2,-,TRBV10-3,CAISRAANTGELFF,TGTGCCATCAGTAGGGCCGCGAACACCGGGGAGCTGTTTTTT
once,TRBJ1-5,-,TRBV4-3,CASSQDFGGNQPQHF,TGCGCCAGCAGCCAAGATTTCGGGGGTAATCAGCCCCAGCATTTT
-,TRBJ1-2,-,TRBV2,CASSEAEAYGYTF,TGTGCCAGCAGTGAGGCAGAAGCCTATGGCTACACCTTC
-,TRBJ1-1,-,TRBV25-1,CASSGSRGMNTEAFF,TGTGCCAGCAGTGGATCACGAGGGATGAACACTGAAGCTTTCTTT
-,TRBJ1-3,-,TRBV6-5,CASTRTAGNTIYF,TGTGCCAGCACCCGGACCGCTGGAAACACCATATATTTT
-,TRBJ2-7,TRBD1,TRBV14,CASSQVIGTGDHEQYF,TGTGCCAGCAGCCAAGTGATCGGGACAGGGGACCACGAGCAGTACTTC
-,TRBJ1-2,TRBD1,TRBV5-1,CASSEPGQGNYGYTF,TGCGCCAGCAGTGAGCCGGGACAGGGAAACTATGGCTACACCTTC
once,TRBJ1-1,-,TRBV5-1,CASSLIRGEAFF,TGCGCCAGCAGCTTGATCCGAGGTGAAGCTTTCTTT
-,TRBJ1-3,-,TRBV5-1,CASSFGWDTVSGNTIYF,TGCGCCAGCAGCTTTGGGTGGGACACCGTCTCTGGAAACACCATATATTTT
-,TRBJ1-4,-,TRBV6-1,CASRGYPAEKLFF,TGTGCCAGCAGAGGTTATCCTGCTGAAAAACTGTTTTTT
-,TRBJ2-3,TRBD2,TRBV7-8,CASSLTIAGGLTDTQYF,TGTGCCAGCAGCCTTACTATAGCGGGAGGACTCACAGATACGCAGTATTTT
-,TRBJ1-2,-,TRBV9,CASSVGPSPGGSGYTF,TGTGCCAGCAGCGTAGGACCCTCCCCCGGGGGTAGTGGCTACACCTTC
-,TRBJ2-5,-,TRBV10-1,CASSSLGKETQYF,TGCGCCAGCAGTAGTCTGGGAAAAGAGACCCAGTACTTC
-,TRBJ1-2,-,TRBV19,CASRARGAGDGYTF,TGTGCCAGTAGGGCCAGGGGAGCGGGAGATGGCTACACCTTC
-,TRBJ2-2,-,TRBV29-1,CGVRDTGELFF,TGCGGGGTACGCGATACCGGGGAGCTGTTTTTT
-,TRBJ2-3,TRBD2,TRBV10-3,CAISEGSGALDTQYF,TGTGCCATCAGTGAAGGGAGCGGGGCACTGGATACGCAGTATTTT